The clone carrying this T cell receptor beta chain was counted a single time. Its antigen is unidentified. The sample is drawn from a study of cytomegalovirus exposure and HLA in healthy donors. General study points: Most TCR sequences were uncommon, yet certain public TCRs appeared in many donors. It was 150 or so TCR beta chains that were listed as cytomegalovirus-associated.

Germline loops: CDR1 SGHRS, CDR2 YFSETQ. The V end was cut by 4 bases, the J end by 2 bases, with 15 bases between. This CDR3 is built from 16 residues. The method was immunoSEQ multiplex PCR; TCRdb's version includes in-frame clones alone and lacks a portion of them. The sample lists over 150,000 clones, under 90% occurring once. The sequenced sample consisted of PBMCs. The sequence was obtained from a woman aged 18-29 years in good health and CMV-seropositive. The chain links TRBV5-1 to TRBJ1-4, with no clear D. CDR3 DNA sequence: TGCGCCAGCAGCCTGGACCCTCGGTGGACTAATGAAAAACTGTTTTTT. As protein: CASSLDPRWTNEKLFF. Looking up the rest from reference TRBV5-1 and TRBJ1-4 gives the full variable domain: KAGVTQTPRYLIKTRGQQVTLSCSPISGHRSVSWYQQTPGQGLQFLFEYFSETQRNKGNFPGRFSGRQFSNSRSEMNVSTLELGDSALYLCASSLDPRWTNEKLFFGSGTQLSVL.